Shown below are 26 T cell receptor beta chains from a single sample sequenced in a study of blood T cell repertoires in COVID-19. Assay: immunoSEQ multiplex PCR; the TCRdb copy retains only in-frame clones and omits some. Here the sample spans 95,000 to 150,000 clones, about three quarters being singletons. The sample taken for sequencing was peripheral blood. Receptor source: a human donor with acute or convalescent COVID-19. The donor label of this sample is uncertain.

The chain combines TRBV6-5 with TRBJ1-2; a possible D gene is TRBD1 (5 bases). Trimming removed 1 base from V and 6 bases from J, with 12 bases in between. Per germline, CDR1 MNHEY and CDR2 SVGAGI. This CDR3 is 14 amino acids long. The CDR3: CASSYLAGPHGYTF. The CDR3 region has the DNA TGTGCCAGCAGTTACTTGGCAGGGCCCCATGGCTACACCTTC.

This clone is a singleton in its sample. The chain uses TRBV19 and TRBJ1-2, with D unresolved. The V and J ends lost 8 bases and 0 bases respectively, with 13 bases between them. CDR3 length: 14 amino acids. Per germline, CDR1 LNHDA and CDR2 SQIVND (reference sequence). DNA of the CDR3: TGTGCCAGTCGGAGAAATGAACCTAACTATGGCTACACCTTC. Its protein product is CASRRNEPNYGYTF. The full variable domain, rest sourced from reference TRBV19 and TRBJ1-2, is DGGITQSPKYLFRKEGQNVTLSCEQNLNHDAMYWYRQDPGQGLRLIYYSQIVNDFQKGDIAEGYSVSREKKESFPLTVTSAQKNPTAFYLCASRRNEPNYGYTFGSGTRLTVV.

This rearrangement joins TRBV29-1 to TRBJ1-1, with D tentatively TRBD1 (5 bases). The germline CDR1 and CDR2 sequences are SQVTM and ANQGSEA. There are 13 residues in the CDR3. V was shortened by 2 bases and J by 1 base, with 8 bases between the two germline ends. In DNA, the CDR3 is TGCAGCGTTGAAAGGGGCCAGAACACTGAAGCTTTCTTT. This gives the protein CSVERGQNTEAFF.

The chain couples TRBV7-9 to TRBJ2-1; D is perhaps TRBD2 (5 bases). V lost 2 bases and J 10 bases, leaving 12 bases between the germline ends. The germline gives CDR1 SEHNR, CDR2 FQNEAQ (reference sequence). The CDR3 length is 13 residues. The CDR3 nucleotides read TGTGCCAGCAGCTTACCGGGGAGAATAGAGCAGTTCTTC. Translated: CASSLPGRIEQFF.

The rearrangement joins TRBV13 to TRBJ2-5; TRBD1 agrees at 10 bases. The germline V gene has CDR1 PRHDT and CDR2 FYEKMQ (reference sequence). V shed 3 bases and J 5 bases; nucleotides not matched to a gene: 9. This CDR3 contains 16 residues. CDR3 in amino acids: CASSFDRDRGGETQYF. In DNA form, the CDR3 reads TGTGCCAGCAGCTTCGACCGGGACAGGGGAGGGGAGACCCAGTACTTC. Full variable domain (remainder filled in from reference TRBV13 and TRBJ2-5): AAGVIQSPRHLIKEKRETATLKCYPIPRHDTVYWYQQGPGQDPQFLISFYEKMQSDKGSIPDRFSAQQFSDYHSELNMSSLELGDSALYFCASSFDRDRGGETQYFGPGTRLLVL.

The rearrangement links TRBV30 to TRBJ2-7, with TRBD1 identical over 9 bases. The CDR3 extends over 14 amino acids. V was clipped by 5 bases and J by 7 bases; unmatched bases: 12. CDR1 is GTSNPN, CDR2 SVGIG, per germline (reference sequence). CDR3 nucleotides: TGTGCCTGGGTGGGGACAGGGCTATTAGGGGAGCAGTACTTC. Translation: CAWVGTGLLGEQYF. Filled out from reference TRBV30 and TRBJ2-7, the complete variable domain reads SQTIHQWPATLVQPVGSPLSLECTVEGTSNPNLYWYRQAAGRGLQLLFYSVGIGQISSEVPQNLSASRPQDRQFILSSKKLLLSDSGFYLCAWVGTGLLGEQYFGPGTRLTVT.

This chain connects TRBV21-1 to TRBJ2-7; no check of the table's D call, TRBD2, against the DNA was made. TRBV21-1 is deemed a pseudogene. CDR3 length: 13 amino acids. The CDR3 nucleotides read TGTGCCAGCAGCAAACAGAGGGTAGTGGAGCAGTACGTC. Translating gives CASSKQRVVEQYV.

The V call is TRBV30, the J call TRBJ1-6; 7 bases are a match to TRBD1. Trimming took 3 bases from V and 3 from J; bases not matched to a gene: 14. This CDR3 has 18 amino acids. Germline assignment: CDR1 GTSNPN and CDR2 SVGIG (reference sequence). CDR3 in amino acids: CAWRGPGGSGHYNSPLHF. CDR3 nucleotide sequence: TGTGCCTGGAGGGGGCCAGGGGGAAGCGGACACTATAATTCACCCCTCCACTTT.

This clone was seen more than once but under ten times. The chain carries TRBV3-1 (or the pseudogene TRBV3-2) and TRBJ2-1; 11 positions match TRBD2. Germline V gene sequence: CDR1 LGHDT, CDR2 YNNKEL (reference sequence). This CDR3 has 17 amino acids. Trimming at V came to 4 bases and at J to 7 bases, leaving 12 bases not matched to a gene. CDR3 bases: TGTGCCAGCAGCCCCCAAGGGCTAGCGGGGGGCCAAAATGAGCAGTTCTTC. Translating gives CASSPQGLAGGQNEQFF.

The gene calls are TRBV11-3 and TRBJ2-1; D is ambiguous. The CDR3 loop spans 17 amino acids. Trimming took off 3 bases at V and 0 bases at J, with 15 bases between the two ends. From germline, CDR1 is SGHNT and CDR2 YENEEA. The CDR3: CASSFQTPTSSYNEQFF. CDR3 coding DNA: TGTGCCAGCAGCTTCCAGACACCAACGAGCTCCTACAATGAGCAGTTCTTC.

This chain connects TRBV6-5 to TRBJ2-7; 7 nucleotides match TRBD1. CDR3 length: 15 residues. V shed 6 bases, J shed 1 base, and the junction held 9 bases outside the gene matches. Germline CDR1 and CDR2: MNHEY and SVGAGI. CDR3 protein: CASRGGPTGSYEQYV. The CDR3 DNA is TGTGCCAGCAGAGGGGGCCCAACTGGATCCTACGAGCAGTACGTC.

The CDR3 DNA is TGTGCCACCAGCACCCCGACAGGGGGCATAAATCAGCCCCAGCATTTT. Its translation is CATSTPTGGINQPQHF. The chain is built from TRBV15 and TRBJ1-5; 10 nucleotides match TRBD1. J gave up 4 bases and V 4 bases, and 7 bases lay outside the gene matches. Germline V CDR1 and CDR2: LNHNV, YYDKDF (reference sequence). The CDR3 spans 16 residues.

The chain has TRBV5-6 and TRBJ1-1, with a possible D match to TRBD1 (5 bases). Trimming took off 1 base at V and 6 bases at J, with 13 bases between the two ends. Germline-derived CDR1 and CDR2 are SGHDT and YYEEEE. CDR3 size: 14 residues. The CDR3 DNA sequence: TGTGCCAGCAGCTTGAAGGTGGGGGGATCTGAAGCTTTCTTT. This gives the protein CASSLKVGGSEAFF.

This rearrangement joins TRBV18 to TRBJ1-3; a weak D match, TRBD1 (6 bases). The CDR3 runs to 15 residues. Trimming shortened V by 8 bases and J by 4 bases, and 18 bases separated the two germline ends. Germline lookup yields CDR1 KGHSH and CDR2 LQKENI. For the CDR3, the DNA is TGTGCCAGCACCTGGAGTCCAGGGGTCGGAAACACCATATATTTT. It yields the protein CASTWSPGVGNTIYF. The full variable domain, its missing parts supplied by reference TRBV18 and TRBJ1-3, is NAGVMQNPRHLVRRRGQEARLRCSPMKGHSHVYWYRQLPEEGLKFMVYLQKENIIDESGMPKERFSAEFPKEGPSILRIQQVVRGDSAAYFCASTWSPGVGNTIYFGEGSWLTVV.

The chain joins TRBV5-1 to TRBJ1-4, with 11 bases matching TRBD1. The germline CDR1 and CDR2 sequences are SGHRS and YFSETQ. There are 15 residues in the CDR3. With V trimmed by 3 bases and J by 7 bases, 5 bases remained unmatched. This CDR3 reads CASSWTGGLGEKLFF. The CDR3 DNA reads as TGCGCCAGCAGCTGGACAGGGGGCCTGGGTGAAAAACTGTTTTTT.

The rearrangement joins TRBV12-3 or TRBV12-4 to TRBJ1-2; D may be TRBD1 (5 bases). Trimming left V 3 bases short and J 5 bases short, with 10 bases between. This CDR3 spans 13 amino acids. The CDR3 DNA follows: TGTGCCAGCAGTTTCCAGGGTAGTTATGGCTACACCTTC. Translated: CASSFQGSYGYTF.

The chain couples TRBV3-1 (or the pseudogene TRBV3-2) to TRBJ1-3, with TRBD1 identical over 7 bases. The V gene end was trimmed by 4 bases and the J gene end by 0 bases; junction bases not matched to a gene: 12. The CDR3 consists of 18 residues. In germline, CDR1 is LGHDT, CDR2 YNNKEL (reference sequence). As DNA, the CDR3 is TGTGCCAGCAGCCTCCTGGGGGGACAGTGGGTCTCTGGAAACACCATATATTTT. Translating it yields CASSLLGGQWVSGNTIYF.

This chain connects TRBV2 to TRBJ1-1; D uncertain. From germline, CDR1 is SNHLY and CDR2 FYNNEI. The length of the CDR3 is 15 residues. Trimming removed 6 bases at V and 2 bases at J, with 16 bases between. The CDR3 protein is CASSGWASGNTEAFF. CDR3 DNA: TGTGCCAGCAGCGGCTGGGCCTCCGGCAACACTGAAGCTTTCTTT.

About this clone: Other nucleotide sequences in the sample specify the same CDR3. The chain uses TRBV24-1 and TRBJ2-3; 7 positions match TRBD1. Germline CDR1 and CDR2: KGHDR and SFDVKD. The J segment lost 3 bases and the V segment lost 7 bases, leaving 3 bases of the junction unmatched. The CDR3 runs 13 residues. The CDR3 region has the DNA TGTGCCACCAGCAGACAGGGAACAGATACGCAGTATTTT. As protein: CATSRQGTDTQYF.

V is TRBV7-9 and J is TRBJ1-2; TRBD1 is a possible D gene (6 bases). The CDR3 spans 17 residues. Trimming removed 4 bases from V and 4 bases from J, with 22 bases in between. Germline V gene lookup returns CDR1 SEHNR and CDR2 FQNEAQ (reference sequence). The DNA for the CDR3 is TGTGCCAGCAGCTCCGTGATAGGGGGGGGAGTAGCCTATGGCTACACCTTC. Its protein is CASSSVIGGGVAYGYTF. The full variable domain, completed using reference TRBV7-9 and TRBJ1-2, is DTGVSQNPRHKITKRGQNVTFRCDPISEHNRLYWYRQTLGQGPEFLTYFQNEAQLEKSRLLSDRFSAERPKGSFSTLEIQRTEQGDSAMYLCASSSVIGGGVAYGYTFGSGTRLTVV.

The chain couples TRBV7-8 to TRBJ2-1, with 15 positions matching TRBD2. Germline values: CDR1 SGHVS, CDR2 FQNEAQ. J gave up 4 bases and V 4 bases, and 8 bases lay outside the gene matches. CDR3 length: 18 amino acids. CDR3 amino acids: CASSSGLAGGPGYNEQFF. The CDR3 nucleotides are TGTGCCAGCAGCTCGGGACTAGCGGGGGGCCCCGGATACAATGAGCAGTTCTTC. The variable domain in full, with the rest retrieved from reference TRBV7-8 and TRBJ2-1, is GAGVSQSPRYKVAKRGQDVALRCDPISGHVSLFWYQQALGQGPEFLTYFQNEAQLDKSGLPSDRFFAERPEGSVSTLKIQRTQQEDSAVYLCASSSGLAGGPGYNEQFFGPGTRLTVL.

The V call is TRBV28, the J call TRBJ1-5; D perhaps matches TRBD1 (5 bases). The CDR3 is made up of 17 amino acids. Deletions cut 7 bases from V and 2 bases from J, with 21 bases between. CDR1 is MDHEN and CDR2 is SYDVKM in the germline V gene. The CDR3 DNA follows: TGTGCCAGCAACGGGGGGGACTCCCGAGTTCGCAATCAGCCCCAGCATTTT. Translated: CASNGGDSRVRNQPQHF.

This clone is medium-sized (0.01 to 0.1%). The chain couples TRBV19 to TRBJ2-2, with 7 bases lining up with TRBD2. The CDR3 loop spans 15 amino acids. The V gene's germline CDR1 is LNHDA and CDR2 SQIVND (reference sequence). V gave up 2 bases and J gave up 3 bases; unmatched junction bases: 3. The CDR3 DNA follows: TGTGCCAGTAGTATACTAGGACTAGACACCGGGGAGCTGTTTTTT. It translates to CASSILGLDTGELFF.

V is TRBV19 and J is TRBJ1-1; 11 nucleotides agree with TRBD1. The germline V gene encodes CDR1 LNHDA and CDR2 SQIVND (reference sequence). J lost 0 bases, V lost 3 bases, and 6 bases had no gene match. The CDR3 is 17 residues long. CDR3 nucleotides: TGTGCCAGTAGTATGCGGGACAGGGGGGGCTTGAACACTGAAGCTTTCTTT. Translating it yields CASSMRDRGGLNTEAFF.

The chain employs TRBV28 and TRBJ1-4, with TRBD1 matching over 7 bases. The CDR3 spans 15 residues. CDR1 and CDR2 from the germline V gene are MDHEN and SYDVKM. Germline trimming cut 5 bases from V and 0 bases from J; bases unmatched to any gene: 3. The CDR3 DNA reads TGTGCCAGCAGTGCCGGGACAGCAACTAATGAAAAACTGTTTTTT. Amino acid sequence: CASSAGTATNEKLFF.

This chain links TRBV27 with TRBJ1-5, with TRBD1 identical over 7 bases. After removal of 5 bases from V and 4 bases from J, the junction contained 8 bases not matched to a gene. Germline CDR1 and CDR2: MNHEY and SMNVEV (reference sequence). This CDR3 has 15 amino acids. CDR3 nucleotide sequence: TGTGCCAGCAGTCCAGGACAGGCGCCAAATCAGCCCCAGCATTTT. Amino acids: CASSPGQAPNQPQHF.